Each of the 24 T cell receptor beta chains below was sequenced from the same sample in a study of blood T cell repertoires in COVID-19. Produced via immunoSEQ multiplex PCR; TCRdb's table is partial and in-frame only. The table has 200,000 to 250,000 clones, 70% to 85% seen once. Specimen: PBMCs or T cells enriched from blood (not recorded which). The receptors were gathered from a man aged 55 to 70 who had recovered from COVID-19.

The J gene is TRBJ1-3, the V gene TRBV9; no reliable D call. This CDR3 region has 18 residues. Germline loops: CDR1 SGDLS, CDR2 YYNGEE. V was trimmed by 0 bases and J by 0 bases, leaving 16 bases between them. The CDR3 loop reads CASSVGVFSPLSGNTIYF. As DNA, the CDR3 is TGTGCCAGCAGCGTAGGAGTCTTTTCCCCACTCTCTGGAAACACCATATATTTT.

The V gene is TRBV30, the J gene TRBJ1-1; 7 nucleotides line up with TRBD1. Germline CDR1 is GTSNPN and CDR2 is SVGIG (reference sequence). The trim removed 7 bases at V and 1 base at J, leaving 12 bases unmatched. This CDR3 comprises 15 residues. The CDR3 region is CALDRTGDENTEAFF. The CDR3, as DNA: TGTGCCTTGGATAGAACAGGGGACGAGAACACTGAAGCTTTCTTT.

This clone was picked up a small number of times. V is TRBV5-1 and J is TRBJ1-1; 10 bases map to TRBD1. The CDR3 spans 15 residues. J gave up 3 bases and V 7 bases, and 9 bases lay outside the gene matches. The germline V gene encodes CDR1 SGHRS and CDR2 YFSETQ. CDR3 bases: TGCGCCAGCCGCTCGAGGGGGACAGGGGACACTGAAGCTTTCTTT. This codes for CASRSRGTGDTEAFF.

Here the CDR3 reads CASGTGRETQYF. The CDR3 DNA follows: TGTGCCAGCGGGACAGGGCGAGAGACCCAGTACTTC. The rearrangement links TRBV12-3 or TRBV12-4 to TRBJ2-5; TRBD1 aligns across 9 bases. V trimming: 8 bases; J trimming: 4 bases; junction bases outside the gene matches: 2. The CDR3 sequence is 12 residues long.

CDR3 sequence: CASSQLMGGGTDTQYF. CDR3 in DNA: TGTGCCAGCAGCCAACTTATGGGGGGGGGCACAGATACGCAGTATTTT. V usage is TRBV14 and J usage is TRBJ2-3; 7 bases match TRBD2. CDR1 is SGHDN and CDR2 is FVKESK in the germline V gene. The ends lost 2 bases at V and 1 base at J; junction bases unmatched: 6. This CDR3 comprises 16 residues.

The V call is TRBV7-9, the J call TRBJ1-2, with D perhaps matching TRBD1 (6 bases). CDR3 size: 14 residues. V gave up 5 bases and J gave up 6 bases, with 16 bases separating them. CDR1 and CDR2 (germline): SEHNR, FQNEAQ (reference sequence). The CDR3 loop reads CASSASGQTDGYTF. DNA of the CDR3: TGTGCCAGCAGCGCCAGCGGACAGACTGATGGCTACACCTTC. The entire variable domain, with the rest obtained from reference TRBV7-9 and TRBJ1-2, is as follows: DTGVSQNPRHKITKRGQNVTFRCDPISEHNRLYWYRQTLGQGPEFLTYFQNEAQLEKSRLLSDRFSAERPKGSFSTLEIQRTEQGDSAMYLCASSASGQTDGYTFGSGTRLTVV.

The CDR3 nucleotides read TGTGCCAGCAGCTCCCAGGGGCCGGGCAATCAGCCCCAGCATTTT. Amino acid sequence: CASSSQGPGNQPQHF. This chain uses TRBV7-2 with TRBJ1-5, with D maybe TRBD1 (6 bases). Germline CDR1 reads SGHTA; CDR2 reads FQGNSA. The CDR3 has 15 amino acids. V lost 4 bases to trimming and J lost 2 bases, with 12 bases between them.

The J gene is TRBJ1-5, the V gene TRBV5-5; 9 nucleotides match TRBD1. Germline V lookup: CDR1 SGHKS, CDR2 YYEKEE (reference sequence). The CDR3 spans 16 residues. The V gene end was trimmed by 2 bases and the J gene end by 4 bases; junction bases not matched to a gene: 7. In nucleotides, the CDR3 is TGTGCCAGCAGCTTCACCGCGGGACAGGGTAATCAGCCCCAGCATTTT. As protein: CASSFTAGQGNQPQHF.

Note on this clone: Other DNA sequences from this sample encode an identical CDR3 as well. This chain joins TRBV12-3 or TRBV12-4 and TRBJ1-1; possibly TRBD1 for D (6 bases). Trimming removed 3 bases at V and 1 base at J, with 6 bases between. The CDR3 length is 13 residues. The CDR3 region is CASSLTGNTEAFF. In DNA, the CDR3 is TGTGCCAGCAGTTTGACAGGGAACACTGAAGCTTTCTTT.

V is TRBV3-1 (or the pseudogene TRBV3-2) and J is TRBJ2-3, with 9 bases identical to TRBD2. Trimming took 0 bases from V and 2 from J; bases not matched to a gene: 6. The CDR3 sequence is 17 residues long. Looked up from germline, CDR1 is LGHDT and CDR2 is YNNKEL (reference sequence). CDR3 in DNA: TGTGCCAGCAGCCAAGATAGGCTAGCGGGGAACACAGATACGCAGTATTTT. This encodes CASSQDRLAGNTDTQYF.

The chain carries TRBV6-5 and TRBJ1-1, with a tentative D call TRBD1 (6 bases). This CDR3 region has 15 residues. Germline assignment: CDR1 MNHEY and CDR2 SVGAGI. The V end lost 6 bases, the J end lost 4 bases, and 18 bases lay between the germline ends. The CDR3 DNA reads TGTGCCAGCAGGTCCCGACAGGAGGCCCTCACTGAAGCTTTCTTT. Protein product: CASRSRQEALTEAFF.

CDR3 DNA sequence: TGTGCCAGCAGTTACAAACAGGGTATCTATGGCTACACCTTC. Translated, it gives CASSYKQGIYGYTF. The chain employs TRBV6-5 and TRBJ1-2, with D perhaps TRBD1 (6 bases). V lost 2 bases to trimming and J lost 4 bases, with 11 bases between them. Germline V gene lookup returns CDR1 MNHEY and CDR2 SVGAGI. This CDR3 is built from 14 residues.

This clone was detected once. This chain uses TRBV12-5 with TRBJ1-1; TRBD1 matches 7 bases. CDR1 is LGHNT, CDR2 FRNRAP, per germline. After removal of 6 bases from V and 0 bases from J, the junction contained 1 base not matched to a gene. The CDR3 runs to 13 residues. The CDR3 DNA reads as TGTGCTAGTGGCAGGGGGGTGAACACTGAAGCTTTCTTT. Its translation: CASGRGVNTEAFF.

The rearrangement links TRBV5-1 to TRBJ1-1; D uncertain. Germline CDR1 reads SGHRS; CDR2 reads YFSETQ. V lost 1 base and J 1 base, leaving 5 bases between the germline ends. The CDR3 loop spans 13 amino acids. Here the CDR3 reads CASSLTANTEAFF. The CDR3 DNA follows: TGCGCCAGCAGCTTGACAGCGAACACTGAAGCTTTCTTT.

This chain links TRBV11-2 with TRBJ1-2; a possible D gene is TRBD1 (5 bases). Trimming shortened V by 1 base and J by 4 bases, and 16 bases separated the two germline ends. Germline V gives CDR1 SGHAT, CDR2 FQNNGV. The CDR3 covers 16 residues. The CDR3 sequence: CASSLGFGGGLYGYTF. The CDR3 coding sequence is TGTGCCAGCAGCTTAGGGTTCGGGGGTGGCCTCTATGGCTACACCTTC.

This chain joins TRBV7-2 and TRBJ2-3, with a possible D match to TRBD2 (6 bases). Germline values: CDR1 SGHTA, CDR2 FQGNSA. Trimming pared 2 bases from V and 1 base from J, leaving 13 bases between. The length of the CDR3 is 16 residues. CDR3 loop: CASSLRRASGTDTQYF. As DNA, the CDR3 is TGTGCCAGCAGCTTAAGGCGGGCTAGCGGCACAGATACGCAGTATTTT.

The chain uses TRBV10-3 and TRBJ2-3; TRBD2 agrees at 10 bases. CDR3 length: 13 amino acids. V lost 10 bases and J lost 5; bases outside the gene matches: 6. From germline, CDR1 is ENHRY and CDR2 SYGVKD. CDR3 residues: CATKWTSGDTQYF. CDR3 nucleotide sequence: TGTGCCACGAAATGGACTAGCGGAGATACGCAGTATTTT.

The V gene is TRBV10-3, the J gene TRBJ1-1, with 8 positions matching TRBD1. V was pared by 10 bases and J by 4 bases, with 17 bases of the junction left unmatched. This CDR3 spans 16 amino acids. The germline V gene has CDR1 ENHRY and CDR2 SYGVKD. Here the CDR3 reads CATQDQGAAVGTEAFF. CDR3 in DNA: TGTGCCACCCAAGACCAGGGGGCCGCTGTGGGCACTGAAGCTTTCTTT.

The chain uses TRBV6-6 and TRBJ2-7; 10 nucleotides match TRBD1. Germline CDR1 and CDR2: MNHNY and SVGAGI (reference sequence). The CDR3 totals 19 residues. J was trimmed by 0 bases and V by 5 bases; bases with no gene match: 16. CDR3 sequence: CASSPTTGGWFGDSYEQYF. CDR3 coding DNA: TGTGCCAGCAGTCCGACGACAGGGGGCTGGTTTGGAGACTCCTACGAGCAGTACTTC.

V is TRBV7-2 and J is TRBJ1-4; D unclear. The CDR3 loop spans 15 amino acids. The V end was cut by 0 bases, the J end by 3 bases, with 8 bases between. Germline CDR1 reads SGHTA; CDR2 reads FQGNSA. CDR3 sequence reads: CASSLAPGSNEKLFF. CDR3 nucleotides: TGTGCCAGCAGCTTAGCCCCGGGTTCTAATGAAAAACTGTTTTTT.

CDR3 region: CASSPSGTGTTYEQYF. CDR3 DNA sequence: TGCGCCAGCAGCCCATCCGGGACAGGGACAACCTACGAGCAGTACTTC. The gene calls are TRBV4-3 and TRBJ2-7, with 9 bases that match TRBD1. The junction had 9 bases not matched to a gene; V was cut back by 4 bases and J by 2 bases. CDR1 LGHNA and CDR2 YSLEER come from the germline V gene. The CDR3 has 16 amino acids.

V usage is TRBV29-1 and J usage is TRBJ2-7; D is perhaps TRBD2 (5 bases). The CDR3 spans 15 residues. Per the germline V gene, CDR1 is SQVTM and CDR2 is ANQGSEA. V gave up 0 bases and J gave up 3 bases, with 15 bases separating them. The CDR3 coding sequence is TGCAGCGTTGAAGAGGAGCGATCGGGGTTCTACGAGCAGTACTTC. It is translated as CSVEEERSGFYEQYF.

This chain connects TRBV5-5 to TRBJ2-7, with TRBD1 matching 8 bases. V was clipped by 4 bases and J by 3 bases; unmatched bases: 6. The length of the CDR3 is 14 residues. Germline V CDR1 and CDR2: SGHKS, YYEKEE (reference sequence). CDR3 sequence (DNA): TGTGCCAGCAGCCCGGGACAGGAACGCTACGAGCAGTACTTC. This translates into CASSPGQERYEQYF.

The table lists this clone with a count of one. The CDR3: CASGGQGNTGELFF. CDR3 DNA: TGTGCCAGCGGAGGACAGGGCAACACCGGGGAGCTGTTTTTT. The chain combines TRBV2 with TRBJ2-2, with 8 nucleotides matching TRBD1. CDR1 and CDR2 from the germline V gene are SNHLY and FYNNEI. Unmatched junction bases numbered 4, after V lost 8 bases and J lost 2 bases. The CDR3 has 14 residues.